This T cell receptor (beta chain) was identified in a study of blood T cells in healthy people across ages. Study at large: The template switching approach captured approximately one barcoded beta molecule for every two T cells. Whole-study findings and limits: Estimated diversity across one million T cells was deemed an underestimate.

The authors ran a second PCR of about 7 to 11 cycles using a sample-barcoded 5' primer and a J-beta primer mix. One entry per CDR3 protein results from TCRdb running MiXCR on the 5' RACE reads. The sample lists about 780,000 distinct CDR3 sequences, 25% to 30% occurring once. As concerns this clonotype: The antigen is unknown.

These data were likewise used in another study, on T cells of mothers and their children. That work states: Each child contributed about 3 million TCR beta CDR3 reads, while each mother contributed over 8 million.

This TCR came from a boy younger than 18 in good health. Specimen: blood.

The CDR3 here is CSGKSSYNSPLHF. CDR3 in DNA: TGCAGTGGAAAGAGCTCCTATAATTCACCCCTCCACTTT. This chain uses TRBV20-1 with TRBJ1-6; D is unclear. V gave up 7 bases and J gave up 0 bases, with 7 bases separating them. This CDR3 is built from 13 residues. CDR1 and CDR2 from the germline V gene are DFQATT and SNEGSKA (reference sequence).